This T cell receptor beta chain came from a study of OX40 agonist ivuxolimab in advanced cancers. Study-wide context: Administration of intravenous ivuxolimab to patients occurred every 2 weeks at 0.01 to 10 mg/kg.

Findings and limits, study-wide: Clonal expansion among partial responders at 0.1-3.0 mg/kg ranked near the lowest.

A single count supports this clone. Its specificity is not known. CDR1 SEHNR and CDR2 FQNEAQ come from the germline V gene (reference sequence). This CDR3 has 14 residues. The J segment lost 1 base and the V segment lost 5 bases, leaving 3 bases of the junction unmatched. TCRdb keeps only in-frame clones here, not all; method: immunoSEQ multiplex PCR. The profile shows tens of thousands of clones, about 88% of them singletons. The chain is built from TRBV7-9 and TRBJ2-3; 7 bases map to TRBD1. The TCR sequence derives from an adult with an advanced solid tumor such as melanoma, head and neck, liver or kidney cancer. The sample here was CD4+ or CD8+ T cells sorted from blood, taken in a trial of the OX40 agonist ivuxolimab. The CDR3, as DNA: TGTGCCAGCAGCCAAGGGACAGGCACAGATACGCAGTATTTT. Its translation: CASSQGTGTDTQYF.